Listed below are T cell receptor beta chains from one sample, sequenced in a study of shared clonotypes between healthy human individuals. Method: immunoSEQ multiplex PCR; TCRdb's copy keeps in-frame clones and lacks some. The table shows millions of clones, with around nine tenths occurring only once. Specimen: naive CD4+ T cells sorted from blood. Receptors originate from a man aged 18 to 29 in good health. The CDR3 runs from the conserved cysteine through the conserved F or W. D genes are given only for firm matches. Clone size, where shown, is once, few, many, or a class for clones that have expanded.

d_call	v_call	j_call	clone_size	cdr3_aa	cdr3_nt
-	TRBV6-5	TRBJ1-3	-	CASSYGWSSGNTIYF	TGTGCCAGCAGTTACGGGTGGAGCTCTGGAAACACCATATATTTT
TRBD1	TRBV10-3	TRBJ2-5	-	CANGPGQGQGTQYF	TGTGCCAACGGACCGGGACAGGGGCAGGGGACCCAGTACTTC
-	TRBV25-1	TRBJ1-6	few	CASSGPDYNSPLHF	TGTGCCAGCAGTGGCCCAGACTATAATTCACCCCTCCACTTT
-	TRBV7-7	TRBJ2-7	-	CASTEVQATYEQYF	TGTGCTAGCACGGAAGTCCAGGCTACCTACGAGCAGTACTTC
-	TRBV6-4	TRBJ2-3	-	CASSDSAWGTDTQYF	TGTGCCAGCAGTGACTCGGCCTGGGGCACAGATACGCAGTATTTT
-	TRBV6-5	TRBJ2-6	-	CASSYAQSGANVLTF	TGTGCCAGCAGTTACGCGCAGTCTGGGGCCAACGTCCTGACTTTC
-	TRBV5-1	TRBJ1-2	-	CASSLGGTFYGYTF	TGCGCCAGCAGCTTGGGAGGAACCTTCTATGGCTACACCTTC
-	TRBV19	TRBJ2-3	-	CASSILGQPSTDTQYF	TGTGCCAGTAGTATCCTCGGCCAGCCTAGCACAGATACGCAGTATTTT
-	TRBV6-5	TRBJ1-2	-	CASISPGRGAYTF	TGTGCCAGCATCTCGCCCGGACGAGGCGCCTACACCTTC
-	TRBV2	TRBJ1-1	-	CASSTETNTEAFF	TGTGCCAGCTCGACAGAGACGAACACTGAAGCTTTCTTT
TRBD1	TRBV11-2	TRBJ2-2	-	CASNLQGASGELFF	TGTGCCAGCAATCTACAGGGGGCATCCGGGGAGCTGTTTTTT
-	TRBV7-8	TRBJ1-5	-	CASSLGGFRPQHF	TGTGCCAGCAGCTTAGGGGGATTTCGGCCCCAGCATTTT
-	TRBV6-5	TRBJ1-1	-	CASSFRGAEAFF	TGTGCCAGCAGTTTCCGGGGCGCTGAAGCTTTCTTT
TRBD2	TRBV7-9	TRBJ2-7	-	CASSARLAMGLEQYF	TGTGCCAGCAGCGCCCGACTAGCGATGGGGCTCGAGCAGTACTTC
TRBD1	TRBV25-1	TRBJ2-2	-	CASSVRTGGNGELFF	TGTGCCAGCAGTGTCCGGACAGGGGGCAACGGGGAGCTGTTTTTT
-	TRBV2	TRBJ1-5	-	CASTSRGVRNQPQHF	TGTGCCAGCACTAGTAGGGGGGTACGCAATCAGCCCCAGCATTTT